The sequence of this T cell receptor beta chain was determined in a study of blood T cells in healthy people across ages. Combining a sample-barcoded 5' primer with a J-beta primer mix, a second PCR ran for about 7 to 12 cycles. TCRdb redid the calling of the 5' RACE reads with MiXCR, one entry per CDR3 protein. The data hold 1,800,000 or so distinct CDR3 sequences, with about 39% observed a single time. The donors, aged roughly 6 to 90, were healthy Caucasians from Russia. About 10 milliliters was the volume of peripheral blood drawn from each donor. Trimming pared 5 bases from V and 4 bases from J, leaving 14 bases between. The CDR3 length is 14 residues. CDR1 and CDR2 (germline): SEHNR, FQNEAQ (reference sequence).

This chain connects TRBV7-9 to TRBJ1-1, with D perhaps matching TRBD1 (5 bases). Sequenced material: blood. The sequence was obtained from a human donor in good health. The CDR3 is CASSKGVRGTEAFF. As DNA, the CDR3 is TGTGCCAGCAGCAAAGGGGTGCGCGGCACTGAAGCTTTCTTT.